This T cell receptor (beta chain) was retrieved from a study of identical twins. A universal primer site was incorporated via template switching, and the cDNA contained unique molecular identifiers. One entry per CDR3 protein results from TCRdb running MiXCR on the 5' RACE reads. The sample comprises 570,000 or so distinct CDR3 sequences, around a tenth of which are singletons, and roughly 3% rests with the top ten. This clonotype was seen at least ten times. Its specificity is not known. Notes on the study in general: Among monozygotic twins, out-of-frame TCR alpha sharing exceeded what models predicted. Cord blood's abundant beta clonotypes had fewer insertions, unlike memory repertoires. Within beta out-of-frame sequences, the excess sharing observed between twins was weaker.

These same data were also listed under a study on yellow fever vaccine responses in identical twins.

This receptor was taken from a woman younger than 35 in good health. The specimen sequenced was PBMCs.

The CDR3 nucleotides read TGCAGTGCTAGAGCCCTGCCCGTGGGGCTCTGGCCCTACGAGCAGTACTTC. It translates to CSARALPVGLWPYEQYF. The chain is built from TRBV20-1 and TRBJ2-7; TRBD1 might be the D (5 bases). The germline gives CDR1 DFQATT, CDR2 SNEGSKA (reference sequence). CDR3 size: 17 residues. With 1 base removed from V and 2 bases from J, the gap between germline ends came to 21 bases.